The TCR beta chain described here comes from a study of shared clonotypes between healthy human individuals. Points from the study as a whole: An anticipated effect of sequencing depth on clonotype sharing among donors was recognized.

This CDR3 contains 14 residues. Trimming cost V 4 bases and J 2 bases, with 10 bases left between them. The germline V gene has CDR1 SGHKS and CDR2 YYEKEE (reference sequence). Each unsorted sample relied on 90 million or so PBMCs as its source of genomic DNA. Under the authors' procedure: Filtering differed for immunoSEQ, which gave only junction sequences without quality scores. Some clones are missing from TCRdb's copy, which holds only in-frame ones; the method was immunoSEQ multiplex PCR. The D gene and trimming were derived from the DNA, and the V and J assignments and clone size from that table. Of 550,000 to 600,000 clones listed, about 80% are singletons. Details on this clone: Its specificity is not known.

This sequence joins TRBV5-5 and TRBJ1-5; no definite D call. The origin of this receptor is a woman aged 40 to 49 in good health. Some clones in this sample may be carry-over from other donors' samples. The sequencing input was PBMCs. CDR3 in DNA: TGTGCCAGCAGCCTCTCTGGGGGCAATCAGCCCCAGCATTTT. The encoded protein is CASSLSGGNQPQHF.